The T cell receptor beta chain described here comes from a study of CD8 T cells in Susac syndrome. Germline loops: CDR1 LGHDT, CDR2 YNNKEL (reference sequence). The CDR3 runs to 16 residues. Trimming took 3 bases from V and 0 from J, leaving 15 bases between them. With random hexamers, reverse transcription was performed on about 0.5 to 1 ug of RNA. TCRdb re-derived calls from the immunoSEQ multiplex PCR reads in MiXCR, one entry per CDR3 protein. In the table there are about 120,000 distinct CDR3 sequences, roughly 92% of which are singletons. The J gene is TRBJ2-7, the V gene TRBV3-1; possibly TRBD2 for D (6 bases). The TCR sequence derives from a human donor in good health. Sequencing used CD4+ T cells from PBMCs. Written as DNA, the CDR3 is TGTGCCAGCAGCCATATTTTTAGCGGCTCCTCCTACGAGCAGTACTTC. This codes for CASSHIFSGSSYEQYF.